This T cell receptor beta chain comes out of a study of T cells after yellow fever vaccination. Notes on the study in general: Peak timing came faster in the weaker secondary response, day 5 versus 15.

Germline lookup yields CDR1 MNHEY and CDR2 SVGAGI. V was cut by 0 bases and J by 2 bases, with 10 bases left in between. The CDR3 is 15 amino acids. Each CDR3 protein is one row after TCRdb ran MiXCR on the 5' RACE reads. In the table there are some 600,000 distinct CDR3 sequences, about 12% of which are singletons. Regarding this clonotype: Antigen specificity is unknown.

The rearrangement links TRBV6-5 to TRBJ1-2, with a weak D call TRBD1 (5 bases). Sample: PBMCs, taken on the day of the yellow fever booster vaccination. This clonotype was sampled from a man aged 30 to 39 who received the YFV17D yellow fever vaccine. This chain's CDR3 is CASSYSGGPNYGYTF. The DNA for the CDR3 is TGTGCCAGCAGTTACTCTGGGGGACCCAACTATGGCTACACCTTC.